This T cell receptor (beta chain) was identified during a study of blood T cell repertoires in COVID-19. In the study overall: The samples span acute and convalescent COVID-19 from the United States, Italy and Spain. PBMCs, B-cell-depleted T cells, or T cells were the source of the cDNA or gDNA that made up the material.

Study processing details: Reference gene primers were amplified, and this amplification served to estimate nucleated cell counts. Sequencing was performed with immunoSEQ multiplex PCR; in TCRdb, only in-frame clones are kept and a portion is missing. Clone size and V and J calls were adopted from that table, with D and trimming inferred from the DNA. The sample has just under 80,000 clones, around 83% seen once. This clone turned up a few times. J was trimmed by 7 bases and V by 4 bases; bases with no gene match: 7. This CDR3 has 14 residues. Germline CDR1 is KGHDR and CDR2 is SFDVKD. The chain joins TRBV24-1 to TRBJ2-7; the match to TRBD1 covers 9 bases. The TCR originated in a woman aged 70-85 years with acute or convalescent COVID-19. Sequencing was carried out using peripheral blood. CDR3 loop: CATSDNTGGGEQYF. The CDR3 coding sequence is TGTGCCACCAGTGACAATACAGGGGGCGGGGAGCAGTACTTC.